This T cell receptor beta chain was retrieved from a study of regulatory T cells in long-lasting Graves disease. Study results and limitations: There was favoring of TRBV28, TRBJ1-2 and TRBJ2-5 in persistent disease.

Time point of the sample: newly diagnosed GD, antithyroid drugs for less than 3 months. PBMCs provided the RNA from which the TCR library was made. Of note for this clonotype: Its antigen is not identified.

The CDR3 is made up of 15 amino acids. CDR1 SGHDT and CDR2 YYEEEE come from the germline V gene. V lost 6 bases to trimming and J lost 0 bases; unmatched junction nucleotides: 5. CDR3-region Arm-PCR and iRepertoire HTBI primers produced the TCR beta libraries. Each CDR3 protein is one row after TCRdb ran MiXCR on the multiplex PCR reads. The data contain 200,000 to 250,000 distinct CDR3 sequences, 20% of them singletons. V usage is TRBV5-6 and J usage is TRBJ1-4; 7 nucleotides line up with TRBD1. The starting material was peripheral blood mononuclear cells (PBMCs), obtained at new diagnosis, from a patient treated with antithyroid drugs. The TCR was taken from a female donor with Graves disease. The CDR3 reads CASNRGPPTNEKLFF. The CDR3 nucleotides are TGTGCCAGCAATAGGGGGCCCCCAACTAATGAAAAACTGTTTTTT.